This paragraph reports one TCR beta chain. What it binds is unknown. Trimming took 4 bases from V and 3 from J, leaving 12 bases between them. CDR3 length: 13 residues. Germline V CDR1 and CDR2: SQVTM, ANQGSEA. The sample originates from a study of cytomegalovirus exposure and HLA in healthy donors. Study-wide results and limits: The study put about 180 TCR beta chains on its list as cytomegalovirus-associated.

Using immunoSEQ multiplex PCR, the repertoire was profiled, and TCRdb retains in-frame clones only, with some absent. The repertoire consists of about 180,000 clones, with approximately 90% occurring once and the leading ten covering about 1.5%. The chain carries TRBV29-1 and TRBJ1-2; maybe TRBD1 (5 bases). The sequencing input was PBMCs. This sequence originates from a woman aged 25 to 45 in good health and CMV-seronegative. The CDR3 sequence is CSVVGQGDYGYTF. Here the CDR3 DNA reads TGCAGCGTTGTAGGGCAGGGCGACTATGGCTACACCTTC.